The 7 T cell receptor beta chains below come from one sample, sequenced in a study of T cells after somatic rescue of genetic block. The method was immunoSEQ multiplex PCR; TCRdb's version includes in-frame clones alone and lacks a portion of them. The data contain over 55,000 clones, about 90% of them seen just once; the ten biggest clones take up about 3%. Sequencing used peripheral blood mononuclear cells (PBMCs). The receptors were gathered from a man aged 35-49 years.

The chain employs TRBV27 and TRBJ1-1; D gene uncertain. CDR1 MNHEY and CDR2 SMNVEV come from the germline V gene (reference sequence). V was shortened by 6 bases and J by 6 bases, with 17 bases between the two germline ends. The CDR3 spans 14 residues. In DNA form, the CDR3 reads TGTGCCAGCAGCCTCGCCCCAGGCTCCGCTGAAGCTTTCTTT. Protein sequence: CASSLAPGSAEAFF.

The chain has TRBV4-1 and TRBJ2-1; 9 bases match TRBD2. The V gene's germline CDR1 is MGHRA and CDR2 YSYEKL. CDR3 size: 18 residues. V shed 5 bases and J 0 bases; nucleotides not matched to a gene: 11. CDR3 region: CASSSKRLAASSYNEQFF. The CDR3 bases are TGCGCCAGCAGCAGCAAGCGACTAGCGGCTTCCTCCTACAATGAGCAGTTCTTC.

The rearrangement joins TRBV2 to TRBJ2-7, with 13 positions matching TRBD2. Trimming took 5 bases from V and 7 from J; bases not matched to a gene: 8. Germline CDR1 SNHLY, CDR2 FYNNEI. The CDR3 runs 15 residues. CDR3 DNA sequence: TGTGCCAGCAGTCTACTAGCGGGAGGGCCGGGGGAGCAGTACTTC. Protein: CASSLLAGGPGEQYF. The full variable domain, rest sourced from reference TRBV2 and TRBJ2-7, is EPEVTQTPSHQVTQMGQEVILRCVPISNHLYFYWYRQILGQKVEFLVSFYNNEISEKSEIFDDQFSVERPDGSNFTLKIRSTKLEDSAMYFCASSLLAGGPGEQYFGPGTRLTVT.

The J gene is TRBJ2-3, the V gene TRBV30; 11 nucleotides match TRBD2. The CDR3 length is 15 residues. Germline CDR1 and CDR2: GTSNPN and SVGIG (reference sequence). The ends lost 6 bases at V and 3 bases at J; junction bases unmatched: 8. This CDR3 reads CACSAASGGTDTQYF. Written as DNA, the CDR3 is TGTGCCTGCTCGGCGGCTAGCGGGGGGACAGATACGCAGTATTTT.

The chain is built from TRBV5-4 and TRBJ2-1; possibly TRBD1 or TRBD2 for D (5 bases each). CDR3 length: 14 residues. Trimming took off 2 bases at V and 7 bases at J, with 13 bases between the two ends. From germline, CDR1 is SGHNT and CDR2 YYREEE (reference sequence). This chain's CDR3 is CASSFVGVRNEQFF. The CDR3, as DNA: TGTGCCAGCAGCTTTGTGGGGGTCCGGAATGAGCAGTTCTTC.

The chain joins TRBV5-1 to TRBJ2-5, with 7 bases lining up with TRBD2. V trimming: 4 bases; J trimming: 4 bases; junction bases outside the gene matches: 10. Per the germline V gene, CDR1 is SGHRS and CDR2 is YFSETQ. This CDR3 has 15 residues. CDR3 nucleotide sequence: TGCGCCAGCAGCAGTAGCGTCGCGGGGGTAGAGACCCAGTACTTC. It translates to CASSSSVAGVETQYF.

This sequence joins TRBV6-6 and TRBJ2-3; possibly TRBD1 or TRBD2 for D (5 bases each). V lost 8 bases to trimming and J lost 3 bases, with 12 bases between them. Germline lookup yields CDR1 MNHNY and CDR2 SVGAGI (reference sequence). The CDR3 sequence is 13 residues long. The CDR3 loop reads CASRDHETDTQYF. The DNA for the CDR3 is TGTGCCAGCCGGGACCATGAAACAGATACGCAGTATTTT.